This TCR beta chain was captured by sequencing in a study of cytomegalovirus exposure and HLA in healthy donors. Use of 60 Vbeta and 13 Jbeta primers characterized the PCR. Clones were sequenced by immunoSEQ multiplex PCR, and TCRdb holds only the in-frame ones, with some missing. The sample includes approximately 210,000 clones, roughly 77% of them seen just once. CDR1 and CDR2 from the germline V gene are MNHNY and SVGAGI (reference sequence). Trimming shortened V by 2 bases and J by 2 bases, and 9 bases separated the two germline ends. The CDR3 runs 14 residues. Material for sequencing was PBMCs. The receptor was derived from a male donor in good health and CMV-seropositive. This rearrangement joins TRBV6-6 to TRBJ1-1; no firm D call. DNA of the CDR3: TGTGCCAGCAGTTACCGGGGTGATAACACTGAAGCTTTCTTT. Its translation is CASSYRGDNTEAFF.